This entry features one T cell receptor beta chain sequence. This record belongs to a study of blood T cell repertoires in COVID-19. The overall study: The study drew acute and convalescent COVID-19 samples from the United States, Italy and Spain. The analysed material was cDNA or gDNA that came from T cells, B-cell-depleted T cells, or PBMCs.

Original processing notes: Amplification of reference gene primers provided the estimated nucleated cell counts. TCRdb keeps only in-frame clones here, not all; method: immunoSEQ multiplex PCR. D and trimming were read from the DNA, whereas the V and J calls and clone size are those reported in that table. The data hold more than 45,000 clones, with approximately 90% observed a single time. The germline gives CDR1 LGHDT, CDR2 YNNKEL (reference sequence). V gave up 11 bases and J gave up 6 bases, with 14 bases separating them. The CDR3 extends over 12 amino acids. Input material: peripheral blood. This rearrangement joins TRBV3-1 (or the pseudogene TRBV3-2) to TRBJ1-5, with D unresolved. This clonotype was sampled from a woman aged 65 to 85 with active COVID-19. The CDR3 DNA reads as TGTGCCTCCGGGGATTTGGGTCAGCCCCAGCATTTT. This codes for CASGDLGQPQHF.